This TCR beta chain is from a study of Graves' ophthalmopathy and Graves' hyperthyroidism. This CDR3 has 16 residues. The germline gives CDR1 PRHDT, CDR2 FYEKMQ (reference sequence). With V trimmed by 3 bases and J by 2 bases, 7 bases remained unmatched. RNA served as the template for amplifying TCR beta CDR3 regions. HTBI primers primed a first-round RT-PCR, and a second-round multiplex PCR followed. TCRdb reprocessed the multiplex PCR reads with MiXCR, giving one entry per CDR3 protein. Of 200,000 to 250,000 distinct CDR3 sequences in the sample, approximately 21% were seen once. General study findings and limits: Ophthalmopathy progression predictions by the model showed around 72% specificity and roughly 71% sensitivity.

This clonotype was detected many times. The antigen remains unidentified. The J gene is TRBJ2-7, the V gene TRBV13; TRBD2 matches 10 bases. The sequence came from a woman between 45 and 60 years old with Graves' ophthalmopathy. The material sequenced was peripheral blood. The CDR3 nucleotides are TGTGCCAGCAGCTTCGGACTAGCGGCCAGGGCCTACGAGCAGTACTTC. As protein: CASSFGLAARAYEQYF.